The clone carrying this T cell receptor beta chain showed up just once. TCRdb keeps only in-frame clones here, not all; method: immunoSEQ multiplex PCR. This table holds some 2,000,000 clones, about 94% found once. Trimming cost V 6 bases and J 7 bases; bases outside gene matches: 8. CDR1 MNHEY and CDR2 SMNVEV come from the germline V gene (reference sequence). The CDR3 runs to 14 residues. The sample is drawn from a study of shared clonotypes between healthy human individuals. Sequenced: naive CD4+ T cells sorted from blood. The subset denotes: CD45RA+ positively selected. The sequence was collected from a man between 18 and 35 years old in good health. The J gene is TRBJ1-4, the V gene TRBV27; 7 bases fit TRBD1. For the CDR3, the DNA is TGTGCCAGCAGGCCCGACAGGGTTGCTGAAAAACTGTTTTTT. Translation gives CASRPDRVAEKLFF. The variable domain in full, with the rest retrieved from reference TRBV27 and TRBJ1-4, is EAQVTQNPRYLITVTGKKLTVTCSQNMNHEYMSWYRQDPGLGLRQIYYSMNVEVTDKGDVPEGYKVSRKEKRNFPLILESPSPNQTSLYFCASRPDRVAEKLFFGSGTQLSVL.